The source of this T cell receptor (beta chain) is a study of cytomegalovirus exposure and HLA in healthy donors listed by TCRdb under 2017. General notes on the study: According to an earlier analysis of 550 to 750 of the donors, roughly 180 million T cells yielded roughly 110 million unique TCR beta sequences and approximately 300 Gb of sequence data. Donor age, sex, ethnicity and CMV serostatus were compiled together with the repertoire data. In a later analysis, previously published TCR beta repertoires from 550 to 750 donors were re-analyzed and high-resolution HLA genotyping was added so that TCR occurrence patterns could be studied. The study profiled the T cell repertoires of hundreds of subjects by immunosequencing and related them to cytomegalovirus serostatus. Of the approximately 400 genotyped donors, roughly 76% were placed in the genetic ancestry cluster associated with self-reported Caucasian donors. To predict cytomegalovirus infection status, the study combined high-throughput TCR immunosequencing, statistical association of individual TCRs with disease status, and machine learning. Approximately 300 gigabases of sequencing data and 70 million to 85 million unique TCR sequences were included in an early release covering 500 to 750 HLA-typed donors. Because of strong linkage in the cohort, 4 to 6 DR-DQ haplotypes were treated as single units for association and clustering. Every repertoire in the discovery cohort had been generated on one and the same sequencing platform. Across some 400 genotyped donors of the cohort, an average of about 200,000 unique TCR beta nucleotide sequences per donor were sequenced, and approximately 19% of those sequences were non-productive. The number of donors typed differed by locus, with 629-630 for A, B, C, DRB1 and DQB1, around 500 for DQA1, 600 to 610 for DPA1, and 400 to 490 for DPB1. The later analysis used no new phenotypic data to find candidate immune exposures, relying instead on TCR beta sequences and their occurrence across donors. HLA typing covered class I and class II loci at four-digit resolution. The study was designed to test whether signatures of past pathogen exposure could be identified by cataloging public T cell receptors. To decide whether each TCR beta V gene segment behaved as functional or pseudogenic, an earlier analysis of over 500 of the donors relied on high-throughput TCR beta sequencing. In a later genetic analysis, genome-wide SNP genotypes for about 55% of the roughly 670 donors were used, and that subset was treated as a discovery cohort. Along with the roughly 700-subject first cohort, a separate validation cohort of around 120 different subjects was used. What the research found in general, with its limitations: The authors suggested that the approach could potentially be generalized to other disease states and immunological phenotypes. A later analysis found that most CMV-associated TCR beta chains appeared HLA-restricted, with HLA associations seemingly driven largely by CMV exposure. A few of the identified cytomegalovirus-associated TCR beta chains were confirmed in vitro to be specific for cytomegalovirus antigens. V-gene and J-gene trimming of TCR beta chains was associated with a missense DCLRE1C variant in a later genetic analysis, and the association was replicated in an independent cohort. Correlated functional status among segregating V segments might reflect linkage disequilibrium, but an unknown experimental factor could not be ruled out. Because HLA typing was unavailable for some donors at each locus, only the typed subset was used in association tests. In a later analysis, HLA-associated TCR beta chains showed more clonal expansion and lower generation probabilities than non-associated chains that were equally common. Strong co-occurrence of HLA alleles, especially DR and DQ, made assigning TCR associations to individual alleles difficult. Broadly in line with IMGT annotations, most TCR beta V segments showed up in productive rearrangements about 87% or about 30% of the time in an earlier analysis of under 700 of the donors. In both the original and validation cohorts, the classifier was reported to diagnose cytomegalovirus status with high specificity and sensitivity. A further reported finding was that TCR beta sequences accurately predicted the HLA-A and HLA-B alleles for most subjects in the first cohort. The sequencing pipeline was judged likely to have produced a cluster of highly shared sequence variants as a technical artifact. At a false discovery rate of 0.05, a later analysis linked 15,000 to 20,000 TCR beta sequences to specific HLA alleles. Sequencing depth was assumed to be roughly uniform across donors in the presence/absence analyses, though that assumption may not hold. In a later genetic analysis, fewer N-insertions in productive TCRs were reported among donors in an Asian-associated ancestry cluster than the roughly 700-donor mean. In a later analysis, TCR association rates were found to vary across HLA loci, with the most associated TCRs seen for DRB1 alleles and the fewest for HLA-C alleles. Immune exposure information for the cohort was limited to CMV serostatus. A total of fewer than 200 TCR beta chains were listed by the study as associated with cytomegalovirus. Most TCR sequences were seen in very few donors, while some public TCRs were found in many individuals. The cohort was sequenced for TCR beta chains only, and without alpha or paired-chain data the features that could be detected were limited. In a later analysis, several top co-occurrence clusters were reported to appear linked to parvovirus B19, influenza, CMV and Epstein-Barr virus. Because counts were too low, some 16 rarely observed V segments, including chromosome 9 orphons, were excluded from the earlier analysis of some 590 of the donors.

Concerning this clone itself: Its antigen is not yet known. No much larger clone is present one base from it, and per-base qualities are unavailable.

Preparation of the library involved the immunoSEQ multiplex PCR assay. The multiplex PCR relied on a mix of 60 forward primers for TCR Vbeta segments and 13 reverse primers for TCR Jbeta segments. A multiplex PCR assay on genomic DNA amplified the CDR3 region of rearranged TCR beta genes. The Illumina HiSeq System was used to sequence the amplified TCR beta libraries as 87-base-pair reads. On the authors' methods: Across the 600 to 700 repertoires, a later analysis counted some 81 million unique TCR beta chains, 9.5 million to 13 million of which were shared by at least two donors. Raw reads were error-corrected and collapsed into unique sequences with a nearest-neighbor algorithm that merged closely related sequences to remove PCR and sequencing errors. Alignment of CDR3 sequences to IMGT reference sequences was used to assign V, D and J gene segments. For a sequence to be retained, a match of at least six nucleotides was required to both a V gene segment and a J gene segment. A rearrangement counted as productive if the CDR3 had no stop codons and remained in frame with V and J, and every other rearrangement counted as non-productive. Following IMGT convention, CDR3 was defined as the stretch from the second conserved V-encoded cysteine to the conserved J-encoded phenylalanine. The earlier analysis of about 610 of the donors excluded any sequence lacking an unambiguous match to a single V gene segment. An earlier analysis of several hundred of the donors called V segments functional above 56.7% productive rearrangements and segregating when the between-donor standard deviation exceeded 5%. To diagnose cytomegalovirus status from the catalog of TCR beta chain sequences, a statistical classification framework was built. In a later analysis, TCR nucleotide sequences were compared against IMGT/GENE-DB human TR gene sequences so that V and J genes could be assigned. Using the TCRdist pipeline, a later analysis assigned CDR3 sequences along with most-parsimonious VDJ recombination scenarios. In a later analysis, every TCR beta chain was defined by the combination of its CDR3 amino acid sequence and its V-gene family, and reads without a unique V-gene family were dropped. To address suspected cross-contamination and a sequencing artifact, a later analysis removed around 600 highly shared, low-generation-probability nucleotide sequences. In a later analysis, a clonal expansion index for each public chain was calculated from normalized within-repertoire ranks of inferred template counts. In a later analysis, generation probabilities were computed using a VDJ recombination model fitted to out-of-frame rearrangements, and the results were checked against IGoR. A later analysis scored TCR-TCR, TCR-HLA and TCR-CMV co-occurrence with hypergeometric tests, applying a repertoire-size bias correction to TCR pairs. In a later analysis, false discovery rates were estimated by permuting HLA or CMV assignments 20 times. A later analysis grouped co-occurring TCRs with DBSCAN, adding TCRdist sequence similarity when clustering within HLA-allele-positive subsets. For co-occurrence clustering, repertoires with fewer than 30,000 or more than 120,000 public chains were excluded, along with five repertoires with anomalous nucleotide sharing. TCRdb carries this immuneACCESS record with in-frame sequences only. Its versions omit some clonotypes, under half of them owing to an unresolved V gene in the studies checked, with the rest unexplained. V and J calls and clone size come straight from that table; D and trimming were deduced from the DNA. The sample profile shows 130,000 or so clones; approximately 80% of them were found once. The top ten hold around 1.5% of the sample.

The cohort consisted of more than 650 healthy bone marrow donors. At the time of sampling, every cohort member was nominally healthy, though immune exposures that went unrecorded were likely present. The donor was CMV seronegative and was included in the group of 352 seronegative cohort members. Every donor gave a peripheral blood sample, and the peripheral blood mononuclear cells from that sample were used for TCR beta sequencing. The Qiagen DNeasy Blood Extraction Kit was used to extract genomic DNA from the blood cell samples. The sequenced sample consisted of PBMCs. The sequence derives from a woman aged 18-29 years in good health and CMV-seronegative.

The DNA sequence is given as TGTGCCAGCAGCTTGAGCCTCGAAAAACTGTTTTTT. The translation is CASSLSLEKLFF. Recombination linked TRBV5-8 to TRBJ1-4; the D gene assignment is ambiguous. Trimming costs V 1 base and J 8 bases, and their ends lie 6 bases apart. The germline V gene specifies SGHTS as CDR1 and YDEGEE as CDR2. The CDR3 runs 12 residues from the cysteine to the phenylalanine. Solely the CDR3 DNA is kept, with 36 bases framed from the first base. With the portions outside the CDR3 filled from the reference TRBV5-8 and TRBJ1-4 genes, the complete variable region becomes EAGVTQSPTHLIKTRGQQATLRCSPISGHTSVYWYQQALGLGLQFLLWYDEGEERNRGNFPPRFSGRQFPNYSSELNVNALELEDSALYLCASSLSLEKLFFGSGTQLSVL.